Each of the 17 T cell receptor beta chains below was sequenced from the same sample in a study of glioma-infiltrating T cells after dendritic cell vaccination. Here immunoSEQ multiplex PCR was the method, and the copy in TCRdb shows in-frame clones only, minus some. The data hold roughly 100,000 clones, with around 90% observed a single time. Specified time point: after dendritic cell vaccination, including at tumor progression/relapse. Sequencing was performed on blood, taken after dendritic cell vaccination. The receptors were gathered from a human donor with glioblastoma.

This sequence joins TRBV7-9 and TRBJ2-3; D is unclear. The CDR3 is made up of 14 amino acids. Germline V gives CDR1 SEHNR, CDR2 FQNEAQ (reference sequence). V lost 1 base to trimming and J lost 0 bases, with 5 bases between them. The CDR3 protein is CASSLDGSTDTQYF. For the CDR3, the DNA is TGTGCCAGCAGCTTAGACGGTAGCACAGATACGCAGTATTTT.

This chain uses TRBV23-1 with TRBJ1-2; D not resolved. TRBV23-1 is placed among ORFs of uncertain function. V lost 8 bases and J lost 0, with 19 bases in between. The CDR3 length is 16 residues. This CDR3 is CASSPSIPGSNYGYTF. DNA for the CDR3: TGCGCCAGCTCTCCGTCAATACCGGGGTCTAACTATGGCTACACCTTC.

V is TRBV7-2 and J is TRBJ2-7; no clear D. The V end lost 3 bases, the J end lost 0 bases, and 6 bases lay between the germline ends. The CDR3 is made up of 13 amino acids. Germline CDR1 reads SGHTA; CDR2 reads FQGNSA. CDR3 loop: CASSLGFSYEQYF. In DNA, the CDR3 is TGTGCCAGCAGCTTGGGCTTCTCCTACGAGCAGTACTTC. The variable domain in full, with the rest retrieved from reference TRBV7-2 and TRBJ2-7, is GAGVSQSPSNKVTEKGKDVELRCDPISGHTALYWYRQSLGQGLEFLIYFQGNSAPDKSGLPSDRFSAERTGGSVSTLTIQRTQQEDSAVYLCASSLGFSYEQYFGPGTRLTVT.

CDR3 amino acids: CASKSSGYTEAFF. CDR3 nucleotides: TGTGCCAGCAAATCATCGGGGTACACTGAAGCTTTCTTT. The V gene is TRBV6-5, the J gene TRBJ1-1; D is ambiguous. With 7 bases removed from V and 3 bases from J, the gap between germline ends came to 12 bases. The CDR3 runs 13 residues. From germline, CDR1 is MNHEY and CDR2 SVGAGI.

V gene TRBV11-3 combines with J gene TRBJ1-1; D is possibly TRBD1 (5 bases). With 5 bases removed from V and 1 base from J, the gap between germline ends came to 8 bases. The CDR3 is 13 residues long. Germline V CDR1 and CDR2: SGHNT, YENEEA. CDR3 sequence (DNA): TGTGCCAGCAGCCGAGACAGGAACACTGAAGCTTTCTTT. It specifies CASSRDRNTEAFF.

CDR3 sequence reads: CASGTDYGYTF. Written as DNA, the CDR3 is TGTGCCAGCGGGACAGACTATGGCTACACCTTC. This sequence joins TRBV6-5 and TRBJ1-2, with TRBD1 matching over 7 bases. CDR3 length equals 11 residues. From germline, CDR1 is MNHEY and CDR2 SVGAGI. The trim removed 8 bases at V and 3 bases at J, leaving 0 bases unmatched.

V usage is TRBV6-6 and J usage is TRBJ2-7; possibly TRBD2 for D (5 bases). Germline V CDR1 and CDR2: MNHNY, SVGAGI (reference sequence). There are 13 residues in the CDR3. Trimming took off 4 bases at V and 2 bases at J, with 9 bases between the two ends. The chain's CDR3 is CASSFSGAYEQYF. In DNA, the CDR3 is TGTGCCAGCAGTTTCTCCGGGGCCTACGAGCAGTACTTC.

This sequence joins TRBV5-1 and TRBJ2-2; D possibly corresponds to TRBD2 (6 bases). V was clipped by 0 bases and J by 4 bases, with 10 bases between them. CDR3 length equals 15 residues. Germline V lookup: CDR1 SGHRS, CDR2 YFSETQ. This CDR3 reads CASSLVRGITGELFF. The CDR3 coding sequence is TGCGCCAGCAGCTTGGTGCGGGGTATCACCGGGGAGCTGTTTTTT.

Here the CDR3 reads CASRPTGGHNYGYTF. In nucleotides, the CDR3 is TGTGCCAGCAGGCCTACAGGGGGTCACAACTATGGCTACACCTTC. This sequence joins TRBV5-6 and TRBJ1-2; TRBD1 aligns across 8 bases. J was trimmed by 2 bases and V by 5 bases; bases with no gene match: 8. Germline loops: CDR1 SGHDT, CDR2 YYEEEE. There are 15 residues in the CDR3. Full variable domain (rest looked up from reference TRBV5-6 and TRBJ1-2): DAGVTQSPTHLIKTRGQQVTLRCSPKSGHDTVSWYQQALGQGPQFIFQYYEEEERQRGNFPDRFSGHQFPNYSSELNVNALLLGDSALYLCASRPTGGHNYGYTFGSGTRLTVV.

This chain links TRBV2 with TRBJ1-3; D is unresolved. V lost 6 bases, J lost 2 bases, and 14 bases lay in between. CDR1 SNHLY and CDR2 FYNNEI come from the germline V gene. The CDR3 has 15 amino acids. The CDR3 DNA is TGTGCCAGCAGGGACTTTGGGCCCCCTGGAAACACCATATATTTT. This translates into CASRDFGPPGNTIYF.

The table lists this clone with a count of one. This chain uses TRBV6-5 with TRBJ2-5; TRBD2 aligns across 13 bases. In germline, CDR1 is MNHEY, CDR2 SVGAGI. The CDR3 sequence is 14 residues long. The V gene end was trimmed by 5 bases and the J gene end by 11 bases; junction bases not matched to a gene: 8. DNA of the CDR3: TGTGCCAGCAGTACTCCGGGACTAGCGGGGAAACAGTACTTC. Translated, it gives CASSTPGLAGKQYF.

The J gene is TRBJ1-2, the V gene TRBV7-9; 7 bases match TRBD1. The CDR3 contains 15 residues. Losses at the gene ends were 6 bases for V and 5 bases for J; bases not matched to a gene: 12. Per the germline V gene, CDR1 is SEHNR and CDR2 is FQNEAQ (reference sequence). The CDR3 coding sequence is TGTGCCAGCAGTCTACCGGGACAGAATAGGTATGGCTACACCTTC. This sequence encodes CASSLPGQNRYGYTF.

V and J are TRBV14 and TRBJ2-7; 8 bases are a match to TRBD2. J was trimmed by 0 bases and V by 2 bases; bases with no gene match: 6. Germline lookup yields CDR1 SGHDN and CDR2 FVKESK. The CDR3 is 16 residues long. The CDR3 nucleotides are TGTGCCAGCAGCCAATACATAGCGGGATTCTCCTACGAGCAGTACTTC. Translated: CASSQYIAGFSYEQYF.

The chain has TRBV20-1 and TRBJ2-3; 9 bases map to TRBD2. The CDR3 consists of 11 residues. Germline lookup yields CDR1 DFQATT and CDR2 SNEGSKA (reference sequence). The J segment lost 10 bases and the V segment lost 6 bases, leaving 5 bases of the junction unmatched. The DNA for the CDR3 is TGCAGTGCCGCGGGGACTAGCCCGCAGTATTTT. Residues: CSAAGTSPQYF.

The chain couples TRBV15 to TRBJ2-2; 8 bases line up with TRBD1. The CDR3 has 14 residues. Germline V gene lookup returns CDR1 LNHNV and CDR2 YYDKDF (reference sequence). The V and J ends lost 7 bases and 1 base, in that order; junction bases with no gene match: 2. In DNA form, the CDR3 reads TGTGCCACCAACGGACAGGGGAACACCGGGGAGCTGTTTTTT. Residues: CATNGQGNTGELFF.

V and J are TRBV2 and TRBJ1-1; no reliable D call. CDR3 size: 12 residues. Per germline, CDR1 SNHLY and CDR2 FYNNEI. V lost 6 bases to trimming and J lost 2 bases, with 7 bases between them. The CDR3: CASRGLNTEAFF. The CDR3 region has the DNA TGTGCCAGCAGGGGCCTTAACACTGAAGCTTTCTTT.

The chain recombines TRBV27 with TRBJ2-3; D may be TRBD2 (6 bases). Trimming took 3 bases from V and 7 from J, leaving 14 bases between them. Per the germline V gene, CDR1 is MNHEY and CDR2 is SMNVEV (reference sequence). The CDR3 sequence is 14 residues long. The CDR3 loop reads CASSFLGGRNTQYF. The CDR3 DNA sequence: TGTGCCAGCAGTTTCTTAGGAGGGAGGAATACGCAGTATTTT.